This passage covers 25 T cell receptor beta chains from one sample sequenced in a study of cytomegalovirus exposure and HLA in healthy donors (dated by TCRdb to the late 2010s). Receptor amplification or capture employed the immunoSEQ multiplex PCR assay. For the multiplex PCR, a mixture combining 60 forward primers for TCR Vbeta segments and 13 reverse primers for TCR Jbeta segments was used. TCRdb re-hosts the immuneACCESS table, in-frame sequences only. Its copies lack some clones; in the studies checked, an unresolved V gene accounts for under half of them, and the cause for the rest is not known. The sample table on file contains 150,000 to 200,000 clones. The ten largest clones take up about 0.8% of the sample. The sequencing input was PBMCs. The source of these receptors is a woman younger than 35 in good health and CMV-seropositive.

The V and J genes are TRBV5-1 and TRBJ1-5; TRBD1 agrees at 7 bases. V trimming: 4 bases; J trimming: 7 bases; junction bases outside the gene matches: 5. The germline V gene encodes CDR1 SGHRS and CDR2 YFSETQ. The CDR3 consists of 13 residues. The CDR3 DNA reads TGCGCCAGCAGCGCCTTACAGGGGCAGCCCCAGCATTTT. Protein product: CASSALQGQPQHF. The variable domain in full, with the rest retrieved from reference TRBV5-1 and TRBJ1-5, is KAGVTQTPRYLIKTRGQQVTLSCSPISGHRSVSWYQQTPGQGLQFLFEYFSETQRNKGNFPGRFSGRQFSNSRSEMNVSTLELGDSALYLCASSALQGQPQHFGDGTRLSIL.

The CDR3, as DNA: TGTGCCAGTAGAAGATCCACTAGCGGAATCGCCTACGAGCAGTACTTC. It translates to CASRRSTSGIAYEQYF. V gene TRBV19 combines with J gene TRBJ2-7; TRBD2 aligns across 8 bases. Germline V gene sequence: CDR1 LNHDA, CDR2 SQIVND (reference sequence). The ends lost 6 bases at V and 2 bases at J; junction bases unmatched: 12. CDR3 length: 16 residues.

The chain combines TRBV15 with TRBJ1-4; D gene ambiguous. This CDR3 has 16 residues. Trimming shortened V by 1 base and J by 5 bases, and 14 bases separated the two germline ends. CDR1 and CDR2 from the germline V gene are LNHNV and YYDKDF (reference sequence). The CDR3 bases are TGTGCCACCAGCAGAGGGGCTAGCAGACCAAATGAAAAACTGTTTTTT. Translating it yields CATSRGASRPNEKLFF.

This chain links TRBV2 with TRBJ1-2; D gene ambiguous. CDR3 length: 11 amino acids. Between the trimmed V and J ends, which lost 6 bases and 4 bases, there was a span of 6 bases. Germline V gene data show CDR1 as SNHLY and CDR2 as FYNNEI. In nucleotides, the CDR3 is TGTGCCAGCAGGGAGAGCTATGGCTACACCTTC. Its protein is CASRESYGYTF.

The chain employs TRBV4-3 and TRBJ1-2, with 8 bases matching TRBD1. Trimming removed 0 bases from V and 6 bases from J; junction bases left unmatched: 6. The CDR3 totals 15 residues. In germline, CDR1 is LGHNA, CDR2 YSLEER. This chain's CDR3 is CASSQDWYRGDGYTF. Here the CDR3 DNA reads TGCGCCAGCAGCCAAGATTGGTACAGGGGGGATGGCTACACCTTC.

The CDR3 DNA reads TGCAGCGTTTTGGCTGTTAATGAAAAACTGTTTTTT. It encodes CSVLAVNEKLFF. The chain combines TRBV29-1 with TRBJ1-4, with D hard to call. V was cut by 5 bases and J by 4 bases, with 8 bases left in between. The germline gives CDR1 SQVTM, CDR2 ANQGSEA. This CDR3 is built from 12 residues.

The chain couples TRBV6-5 to TRBJ2-2; TRBD2 matches at 8 bases. The CDR3 has 15 residues. Trimming took 4 bases from V and 7 from J; bases not matched to a gene: 8. CDR1 and CDR2 from the germline V gene are MNHEY and SVGAGI. CDR3: CASSSGRAVSGELFF. Written as DNA, the CDR3 is TGTGCCAGCAGTTCCGGGAGGGCCGTAAGCGGGGAGCTGTTTTTT.

V is TRBV4-1 and J is TRBJ1-4; D gene uncertain. Per germline, CDR1 MGHRA and CDR2 YSYEKL. This CDR3 region has 19 residues. V was clipped by 0 bases and J by 5 bases, with 22 bases between them. The CDR3 nucleotides read TGCGCCAGCAGCCAAGATATCGGAGGGAATCTGGCCCCGAATGAAAAACTGTTTTTT. Encoded protein: CASSQDIGGNLAPNEKLFF.

The chain employs TRBV5-1 and TRBJ2-2; the match to TRBD1 covers 8 bases. J gave up 4 bases and V 4 bases, and 6 bases lay outside the gene matches. This CDR3 has 15 residues. CDR1 and CDR2 (germline): SGHRS, YFSETQ. CDR3 sequence reads: CASSIGQGGTGELFF. CDR3 coding DNA: TGCGCCAGCAGCATCGGACAGGGCGGCACCGGGGAGCTGTTTTTT.

This sequence joins TRBV15 and TRBJ2-1, with D possibly matching TRBD1 (6 bases). The ends were cut back, 3 bases at V and 5 bases at J, with 17 bases in the middle. Germline CDR1 and CDR2: LNHNV and YYDKDF (reference sequence). This CDR3 has 16 amino acids. The CDR3 region has the DNA TGTGCCACCAGCAGGGCAGGGGTAACACCGGACAATGAGCAGTTCTTC. It is translated as CATSRAGVTPDNEQFF.

The CDR3 here is CASSDPGDETQYF. The CDR3 DNA sequence: TGCGCCAGCAGTGATCCGGGAGACGAGACCCAGTACTTC. The chain links TRBV10-1 to TRBJ2-5; D may be TRBD2 (6 bases). CDR1 and CDR2 (germline): WNHNN, SYGVQD (reference sequence). CDR3 length: 13 residues. V was trimmed by 3 bases and J by 5 bases, leaving 10 bases between them.

CDR3 protein: CSVGTGGGYTF. The CDR3 bases are TGCAGCGTGGGGACAGGGGGCGGCTACACCTTC. The genes are TRBV29-1 and TRBJ1-2; TRBD1 matches 12 bases. Germline CDR1 reads SQVTM; CDR2 reads ANQGSEA. CDR3 size: 11 residues. V lost 6 bases and J lost 8; bases outside the gene matches: 1.

V is TRBV5-6 and J is TRBJ2-7, with a possible D match to TRBD2 (6 bases). This CDR3 has 14 residues. Germline CDR1 is SGHDT and CDR2 is YYEEEE. V was shortened by 2 bases and J by 1 base, with 10 bases between the two germline ends. The DNA for the CDR3 is TGTGCCAGCAGCTTTTTTAGCGGATCCTACGAGCAGTACTTC. It codes for CASSFFSGSYEQYF.

The rearrangement links TRBV2 to TRBJ1-1; 8 nucleotides line up with TRBD1. The germline V gene has CDR1 SNHLY and CDR2 FYNNEI. Unmatched junction bases numbered 7, after V lost 6 bases and J lost 13 bases. CDR3 size: 11 residues. The chain's CDR3 is CASRLTGEDFF. CDR3 in DNA: TGTGCCAGCAGGCTGACAGGGGAGGATTTCTTT. The full variable domain, rest sourced from reference TRBV2 and TRBJ1-1, is EPEVTQTPSHQVTQMGQEVILRCVPISNHLYFYWYRQILGQKVEFLVSFYNNEISEKSEIFDDQFSVERPDGSNFTLKIRSTKLEDSAMYFCASRLTGEDFFGQGTRLTVV.

The gene calls are TRBV15 and TRBJ1-4, with 9 bases lining up with TRBD1. Germline V gene data show CDR1 as LNHNV and CDR2 as YYDKDF (reference sequence). The CDR3 is 18 amino acids. The V gene end was trimmed by 1 base and the J gene end by 4 bases; junction bases not matched to a gene: 10. CDR3 protein: CATSRGDGTGKGNEKLFF. DNA for the CDR3: TGTGCCACCAGCAGAGGCGACGGGACAGGGAAAGGTAATGAAAAACTGTTTTTT. Full variable domain (remainder filled in from reference TRBV15 and TRBJ1-4): DAMVIQNPRYQVTQFGKPVTLSCSQTLNHNVMYWYQQKSSQAPKLLFHYYDKDFNNEADTPDNFQSRRPNTSFCFLDIRSPGLGDTAMYLCATSRGDGTGKGNEKLFFGSGTQLSVL.

The chain employs TRBV9 and TRBJ2-1; TRBD1 might be the D (7 bases). Germline values: CDR1 SGDLS, CDR2 YYNGEE. The V end was cut by 4 bases, the J end by 7 bases, with 18 bases between. The CDR3 totals 15 residues. The CDR3: CASSPAGQSLNEQFF. The CDR3 coding sequence is TGTGCCAGCAGCCCCGCGGGACAGTCTCTTAATGAGCAGTTCTTC.

This chain connects TRBV6-5 to TRBJ1-1, with D hard to call. CDR3 length: 13 amino acids. Germline V gene lookup returns CDR1 MNHEY and CDR2 SVGAGI. Trimming left V 4 bases short and J 1 base short, with 7 bases between. Here the CDR3 reads CASSFEGNTEAFF. The CDR3, as DNA: TGTGCCAGCAGTTTTGAGGGGAACACTGAAGCTTTCTTT.

This chain uses TRBV7-9 with TRBJ2-5, with 9 bases matching TRBD2. The CDR3 totals 16 residues. V shed 0 bases, J shed 3 bases, and the junction held 5 bases outside the gene matches. Germline V gene sequence: CDR1 SEHNR, CDR2 FQNEAQ (reference sequence). Here the CDR3 reads CASSLASGGPKETQYF. For the CDR3, the DNA is TGTGCCAGCAGCTTAGCTAGCGGGGGACCAAAAGAGACCCAGTACTTC.

The chain recombines TRBV11-2 with TRBJ2-7, with 9 nucleotides matching TRBD1. This CDR3 has 15 residues. J gave up 3 bases and V 5 bases, and 8 bases lay outside the gene matches. Germline V gene lookup returns CDR1 SGHAT and CDR2 FQNNGV. The CDR3 protein is CASSRRGTGFYEQYF. The DNA for the CDR3 is TGTGCCAGCAGCCGCCGGGGGACAGGGTTCTACGAGCAGTACTTC.

V gene TRBV5-1 combines with J gene TRBJ2-4; 7 bases are shared with TRBD2. This CDR3 comprises 15 residues. Germline CDR1 and CDR2: SGHRS and YFSETQ. Trimming at V came to 2 bases and at J to 1 base, leaving 3 bases not matched to a gene. CDR3 loop: CASSFGEGAKNIQYF. The CDR3 nucleotides are TGCGCCAGCAGCTTCGGGGAGGGCGCCAAAAACATTCAGTACTTC.

The genes are TRBV27 and TRBJ2-5, with a tentative D call TRBD2 (5 bases). From germline, CDR1 is MNHEY and CDR2 SMNVEV (reference sequence). This CDR3 spans 12 amino acids. The V end lost 3 bases, the J end lost 4 bases, and 6 bases lay between the germline ends. CDR3 amino acids: CASSFEGETQYF. The CDR3 DNA is TGTGCCAGCAGTTTCGAGGGAGAGACCCAGTACTTC.

V usage is TRBV7-9 and J usage is TRBJ1-3, with D perhaps matching TRBD1 (5 bases). Trimming removed 5 bases from V and 0 bases from J, with 11 bases in between. Germline lookup yields CDR1 SEHNR and CDR2 FQNEAQ (reference sequence). The CDR3 spans 15 residues. The CDR3 here is CASSRGDSSGNTIYF. CDR3 bases: TGTGCCAGCAGCCGAGGCGACAGCTCTGGAAACACCATATATTTT. Full variable domain (remainder filled in from reference TRBV7-9 and TRBJ1-3): DTGVSQNPRHKITKRGQNVTFRCDPISEHNRLYWYRQTLGQGPEFLTYFQNEAQLEKSRLLSDRFSAERPKGSFSTLEIQRTEQGDSAMYLCASSRGDSSGNTIYFGEGSWLTVV.

J is TRBJ1-3 and V is TRBV4-3, with TRBD1 as a possible D gene (6 bases). Trimming shortened V by 7 bases and J by 0 bases, and 25 bases separated the two germline ends. This CDR3 has 19 residues. In germline, CDR1 is LGHNA, CDR2 YSLEER. In nucleotides, the CDR3 is TGCGCCAGCACCTCGTACCTTGGGGGGGGGCCCAGCTCTGGAAACACCATATATTTT. It encodes CASTSYLGGGPSSGNTIYF.

Note on this clone: At one end the junction does not follow the germline gene, possibly because of a read error. In nucleotides, the CDR3 is TGTGTCAGCAGTTACGGACAGGGGAGAACCGGGGAGCTGTTTTTT. As protein: CVSSYGQGRTGELFF. The chain employs TRBV6-5 and TRBJ2-2, with TRBD1 matching 9 bases. The CDR3 is made up of 15 amino acids. From germline, CDR1 is MNHEY and CDR2 SVGAGI.

This sequence joins TRBV18 and TRBJ1-3; D remains ambiguous. Germline-derived CDR1 and CDR2 are KGHSH and LQKENI. This CDR3 is 17 amino acids long. Trimming cost V 3 bases and J 0 bases, with 15 bases left between them. CDR3 amino acids: CASSPIEGETSGNTIYF. CDR3 in DNA: TGTGCCAGCTCACCTATTGAGGGAGAAACCTCTGGAAACACCATATATTTT.